One and the same sample provided the 9 T cell receptor beta chains below, sequenced in a study of beta chain features in type 1 diabetes. Every isolated RNA sample was fully reverse transcribed, so sequencing captured expressed TCRB transcripts. Libraries were prepared by immunoSEQ multiplex PCR; TCRdb keeps only in-frame clonotypes and omits some of them. The top ten clones hold roughly 0.066% of a sample with 450,000 to 600,000 clones, 30% of them seen once. Material for sequencing was naive CD4+ T cells from blood. The receptors shown here come from a man younger than 35 in good health.

There are a few counts of this clone. This sequence joins TRBV14 and TRBJ1-1; 7 nucleotides line up with TRBD1. Germline assignment: CDR1 SGHDN and CDR2 FVKESK. The J segment lost 3 bases and the V segment lost 5 bases, leaving 9 bases of the junction unmatched. The CDR3 spans 15 residues. The CDR3 region is CASSIDRAGYTEAFF. The CDR3 coding sequence is TGTGCCAGCAGCATTGACAGGGCGGGTTACACTGAAGCTTTCTTT.

This clone came up a few times. The V gene is TRBV30, the J gene TRBJ2-1, with D unclear. V gave up 5 bases and J gave up 1 base, with 9 bases separating them. Germline loops: CDR1 GTSNPN, CDR2 SVGIG (reference sequence). The CDR3 has 13 residues. The CDR3 spells CAWAAFSYNEQFF. The CDR3 nucleotides are TGTGCCTGGGCCGCCTTTTCCTACAATGAGCAGTTCTTC.

This clone has just a few counts. V usage is TRBV28 and J usage is TRBJ2-7, with 8 bases fitting TRBD1. Germline values: CDR1 MDHEN, CDR2 SYDVKM. With 6 bases clipped from V and 1 base from J, the junction kept 5 bases outside the gene matches. There are 14 residues in the CDR3. CDR3 protein: CASSSGQGSYEQYF. The CDR3 DNA reads TGTGCCAGCAGCTCCGGACAGGGTTCCTACGAGCAGTACTTC.

This clone was observed a few times. V gene TRBV18 combines with J gene TRBJ2-1; the match to TRBD1 covers 8 bases. The CDR3 is 14 amino acids. In germline, CDR1 is KGHSH, CDR2 LQKENI. The V segment lost 3 bases and the J segment 6 bases; nucleotides outside the gene matches: 4. This CDR3 reads CASSPWTGRNEQFF. The CDR3 DNA reads TGTGCCAGCTCACCGTGGACAGGGCGCAATGAGCAGTTCTTC.

The rearrangement joins TRBV4-2 to TRBJ1-2, with unresolved D. V was clipped by 1 base and J by 2 bases, with 8 bases between them. Germline CDR1 reads LGHNA; CDR2 reads YNFKEQ. The length of the CDR3 is 14 residues. This CDR3 reads CASSQVPGNYGYTF. The CDR3 DNA sequence: TGTGCCAGCAGCCAAGTCCCCGGGAACTATGGCTACACCTTC.

This clone was observed a handful of times. The J gene is TRBJ2-1, the V gene TRBV25-1; perhaps TRBD2 as D (5 bases). The germline V gene encodes CDR1 MGHDK and CDR2 SYGVNS. This CDR3 has 15 residues. Trimming shortened V by 6 bases and J by 0 bases, and 12 bases separated the two germline ends. CDR3 nucleotides: TGTGCCAGCAGGGGCGGGTCAAGCTCCTACAATGAGCAGTTCTTC. Its protein product is CASRGGSSSYNEQFF.

V and J are TRBV5-1 and TRBJ2-1; the D gene is possibly TRBD2 (5 bases). V was pared by 0 bases and J by 10 bases, with 17 bases between. Germline values: CDR1 SGHRS, CDR2 YFSETQ. This CDR3 comprises 15 residues. CDR3 region: CASSLGLAQFVEQFF. The CDR3 nucleotides read TGCGCCAGCAGCTTGGGGCTAGCCCAATTCGTAGAGCAGTTCTTC.

This clone has only a few counts. V gene TRBV30 combines with J gene TRBJ2-3; 10 nucleotides align to TRBD2. The CDR3 is made up of 16 amino acids. J was trimmed by 4 bases and V by 4 bases; bases with no gene match: 11. Germline V lookup: CDR1 GTSNPN, CDR2 SVGIG (reference sequence). CDR3 in DNA: TGTGCCTGGACTACTGGACTAGCGGCCACCTCAGATACGCAGTATTTT. Encoded protein: CAWTTGLAATSDTQYF.

The chain combines TRBV29-1 with TRBJ2-7; 10 bases match TRBD2. Germline V lookup: CDR1 SQVTM, CDR2 ANQGSEA. CDR3 length equals 14 residues. Germline trimming cut 5 bases from V and 2 bases from J; bases unmatched to any gene: 6. The CDR3 DNA sequence: TGCAGCGTTCGTCTCAGCGGGAGGGCCTACGAGCAGTACTTC. It is translated as CSVRLSGRAYEQYF.